The 21 T cell receptor beta chains listed next were all sequenced from one sample in a study of radiation and T cells in renal cell carcinoma. Noted time point: baseline pretreatment blood. Treatment of the sample: 15 Gy SBRT to primary tumor, nephrectomy 4 weeks later. TCRdb's copy holds only in-frame clones and misses some; the assay was immunoSEQ multiplex PCR. The repertoire holds some 110,000 clones, with approximately 80% as singletons. The sample in question was blood, obtained from a patient whose treatment included radiotherapy and nephrectomy. The receptors were gathered from an older woman with renal cell carcinoma.

The V and J genes are TRBV7-6 and TRBJ2-2; 9 bases align to TRBD1. The V segment lost 6 bases and the J segment 2 bases; nucleotides outside the gene matches: 13. Looked up from germline, CDR1 is SGHVS and CDR2 is FNYEAQ. CDR3 length equals 18 residues. This CDR3 reads CASRLDPPGQGNTGELFF. The CDR3 DNA reads as TGTGCCAGCAGGCTCGACCCCCCGGGACAGGGAAACACCGGGGAGCTGTTTTTT.

CDR3 loop: CASSPTSGGGAGELFF. CDR3 coding DNA: TGCGCCAGCAGCCCGACTAGCGGGGGAGGAGCCGGGGAGCTGTTTTTT. The V gene is TRBV5-1, the J gene TRBJ2-2, with TRBD2 identical over 12 bases. The CDR3 has 16 amino acids. V was pared by 4 bases and J by 6 bases, with 7 bases of the junction left unmatched. CDR1 is SGHRS and CDR2 is YFSETQ in the germline V gene.

The chain is built from TRBV5-4 and TRBJ1-3, with D uncertain. CDR1 and CDR2 from the germline V gene are SGHNT and YYREEE (reference sequence). The CDR3 is 14 residues long. Trimming cost V 4 bases and J 0 bases, with 8 bases left between them. The CDR3 DNA reads as TGTGCCAGCAGCGCCGACATCTCTGGAAACACCATATATTTT. Its protein product is CASSADISGNTIYF.

The gene calls are TRBV27 and TRBJ2-5; D perhaps matches TRBD1 (6 bases). Deletions cut 3 bases from V and 7 bases from J, with 12 bases between. In germline, CDR1 is MNHEY, CDR2 SMNVEV (reference sequence). The CDR3 is 13 residues long. CDR3 bases: TGTGCCAGCAGTTTTCAAAGAGGGGGGACCCAGTACTTC. This encodes CASSFQRGGTQYF.

This clone was counted a few times. This chain connects TRBV5-4 to TRBJ1-1; possibly TRBD1 for D (5 bases). CDR3 length: 15 amino acids. The germline V gene encodes CDR1 SGHNT and CDR2 YYREEE (reference sequence). V was pared by 4 bases and J by 5 bases, with 18 bases between. CDR3 DNA: TGTGCCAGCAGCCGGTGGGGCAGAGGGAGTACTGAAGCTTTCTTT. The encoded protein is CASSRWGRGSTEAFF.

The V gene is TRBV7-3, the J gene TRBJ2-7; 8 bases line up with TRBD1. The J segment lost 1 base and the V segment lost 5 bases, leaving 7 bases of the junction unmatched. Germline V gene sequence: CDR1 SGHTA, CDR2 FQGTGA. This CDR3 is 15 amino acids long. CDR3 residues: CASSPGTGGSYEQYF. DNA of the CDR3: TGTGCCAGCAGCCCCGGGACAGGAGGGTCCTACGAGCAGTACTTC.

CDR3 coding DNA: TGTGCCAGCAGCCCCAGAGGCCCCACGGGGAACACTGAAGCTTTCTTT. It translates to CASSPRGPTGNTEAFF. The chain recombines TRBV5-4 with TRBJ1-1; D gene uncertain. The V end was cut by 4 bases, the J end by 1 base, with 17 bases between. CDR1 and CDR2 from the germline V gene are SGHNT and YYREEE (reference sequence). This CDR3 is built from 16 residues.

The chain is built from TRBV7-9 and TRBJ1-1; no clear D. The CDR3 runs to 13 residues. V was pared by 0 bases and J by 5 bases, with 7 bases between. CDR1 is SEHNR, CDR2 FQNEAQ, per germline (reference sequence). The CDR3 loop reads CASSLARETEAFF. In nucleotides, the CDR3 is TGTGCCAGCAGCTTAGCAAGGGAGACTGAAGCTTTCTTT.

The J gene is TRBJ2-7, the V gene TRBV21-1. TRBV21-1 is a pseudogene. This CDR3 has 15 residues. The CDR3 bases are TGTGCCAGCAGCAAAGTTTCGGCGCAGAGTAACGAGCAGTACTTC. Encoded protein: CASSKVSAQSNEQYF.

The chain employs TRBV6-5 and TRBJ2-3; D remains ambiguous. From germline, CDR1 is MNHEY and CDR2 SVGAGI. V was shortened by 5 bases and J by 0 bases, with 9 bases between the two germline ends. This CDR3 has 14 residues. As DNA, the CDR3 is TGTGCCAGCAGTGGTATTGGGAGCACAGATACGCAGTATTTT. It codes for CASSGIGSTDTQYF.

This sequence joins TRBV4-1 and TRBJ2-1; perhaps TRBD1 as D (6 bases). There are 16 residues in the CDR3. Trimming left V 6 bases short and J 0 bases short, with 15 bases between. Looked up from germline, CDR1 is MGHRA and CDR2 is YSYEKL. The CDR3 nucleotides read TGCGCCAGCAGTCCAAGCGGACAGAGCTCCTACAATGAGCAGTTCTTC. This gives the protein CASSPSGQSSYNEQFF.

V and J are TRBV30 and TRBJ1-5; D gene ambiguous. V shed 6 bases and J shed 4 bases, with 16 bases lying between them. CDR3 length: 14 amino acids. Germline V gene lookup returns CDR1 GTSNPN and CDR2 SVGIG (reference sequence). CDR3 coding DNA: TGTGCCTGCCTTGTCAAGGGTTTAAATCAGCCCCAGCATTTT. The encoded protein is CACLVKGLNQPQHF.

V usage is TRBV7-2 and J usage is TRBJ1-4, with 9 bases matching TRBD1. CDR1 is SGHTA, CDR2 FQGNSA, per germline. J gave up 12 bases and V 4 bases, and 6 bases lay outside the gene matches. The CDR3 runs to 13 residues. The CDR3 reads CASSWGTGKELFF. In DNA, the CDR3 is TGTGCCAGCAGCTGGGGGACAGGGAAAGAACTGTTTTTT. The complete variable domain, with remaining parts taken from reference TRBV7-2 and TRBJ1-4, reads GAGVSQSPSNKVTEKGKDVELRCDPISGHTALYWYRQSLGQGLEFLIYFQGNSAPDKSGLPSDRFSAERTGGSVSTLTIQRTQQEDSAVYLCASSWGTGKELFFGSGTQLSVL.

V and J are TRBV7-3 and TRBJ2-5; 7 bases fit TRBD1. CDR3 size: 15 residues. Per germline, CDR1 SGHTA and CDR2 FQGTGA. V lost 5 bases and J lost 5; bases outside the gene matches: 11. Written as DNA, the CDR3 is TGTGCCAGCAGCCTCACAGGGGATGCGCGGGAGACCCAGTACTTC. This gives the protein CASSLTGDARETQYF.

The rearrangement links TRBV6-1 to TRBJ1-6; 9 bases fit TRBD1. Germline CDR1 is MNHNS and CDR2 is SASEGT. With 4 bases clipped from V and 4 bases from J, the junction kept 5 bases outside the gene matches. The CDR3 extends over 16 amino acids. The CDR3 nucleotides read TGTGCCAGCAGTGTGGGACAGGGCGAATATAATTCACCCCTCCACTTT. Translating gives CASSVGQGEYNSPLHF.

This chain connects TRBV2 to TRBJ2-2; D might be TRBD1 (6 bases). V shed 6 bases and J shed 4 bases, with 9 bases lying between them. The CDR3 spans 13 residues. Per the germline V gene, CDR1 is SNHLY and CDR2 is FYNNEI. The CDR3: CASRQGATGELFF. The CDR3 DNA reads TGTGCCAGCAGACAGGGAGCCACCGGGGAGCTGTTTTTT.

This chain uses TRBV4-1 with TRBJ2-7; D is possibly TRBD1 or TRBD2 (6 bases each). CDR1 and CDR2 from the germline V gene are MGHRA and YSYEKL. The CDR3 length is 15 residues. Trimming stripped 0 bases from V and 5 bases from J, with 14 bases between. CDR3 sequence: CASSQETFRGDEQYF. In DNA, the CDR3 is TGCGCCAGCAGCCAAGAAACGTTTAGGGGGGACGAGCAGTACTTC.

CDR3 sequence: CASKEGAPYEQYF. CDR3 nucleotide sequence: TGTGCCTCCAAGGAGGGCGCACCCTACGAGCAGTACTTC. The chain has TRBV10-3 and TRBJ2-7; D is possibly TRBD2 (6 bases). The CDR3 loop spans 13 amino acids. V gave up 11 bases and J gave up 2 bases, with 16 bases separating them. Germline loops: CDR1 ENHRY, CDR2 SYGVKD.

The chain combines TRBV6-5 with TRBJ1-5; D not resolved. Germline V gene data show CDR1 as MNHEY and CDR2 as SVGAGI. The CDR3 length is 14 residues. V lost 4 bases and J 7 bases, leaving 14 bases between the germline ends. CDR3 in DNA: TGTGCCAGCAGTTCCCGGGGTCAGGAACAGCCCCAGCATTTT. This sequence encodes CASSSRGQEQPQHF.

This chain connects TRBV6-8 to TRBJ2-7; D is unclear. V was trimmed by 5 bases and J by 10 bases, leaving 12 bases between them. This CDR3 contains 11 residues. The germline gives CDR1 MNHGY, CDR2 SAAAGT. The CDR3 here is CASSDLQPQYF. For the CDR3, the DNA is TGTGCCAGCAGTGACCTACAACCCCAGTACTTC.

V usage is TRBV21-1 and J usage is TRBJ2-7; the table's D call of TRBD2 was not tested on the DNA. TRBV21-1 is annotated as a pseudogene. The length of the CDR3 is 15 residues. Here the CDR3 reads CASSPRTSGDYEQYF. The CDR3 DNA is TGTGCCAGCAGCCCTCGGACTAGCGGGGACTACGAGCAGTACTTC.